These 9 T cell receptor beta chains were all obtained from the same sample, sequenced in a study of monozygotic twins with inflammatory bowel disease. TCRdb re-called the 5' RACE reads; one entry per CDR3 protein, DNA not given. The sample has about 420,000 distinct CDR3 sequences. The sequencing input was blood. The source of these receptors is a human donor with ulcerative colitis or Crohn's disease, or a healthy co-twin of an affected twin (not recorded which).

The genes are TRBV27 and TRBJ2-7; the D gene TCRdb calls, TRBD2, cannot be checked with no DNA. Looked up from germline, CDR1 is MNHEY and CDR2 is SMNVEV (reference sequence). This CDR3 comprises 15 residues. The CDR3 sequence: CASSLGLAGVNEQYF.

The chain has TRBV29-1 and TRBJ1-1. The CDR3 totals 16 residues. Germline values: CDR1 SQVTM, CDR2 ANQGSEA. The CDR3 reads CSVESESHIVNTEAFF.

The J gene is TRBJ2-7, the V gene TRBV30; TCRdb names TRBD1, which stays unverified in the absence of DNA. The germline CDR1 and CDR2 sequences are GTSNPN and SVGIG (reference sequence). The CDR3 runs 12 residues. The chain's CDR3 is CAWTGDGYEQYF.

This chain links TRBV20-1 with TRBJ1-2; TCRdb's D gene call, TRBD1, goes unchecked for lack of DNA. The CDR3 is 14 residues long. Germline CDR1 reads DFQATT; CDR2 reads SNEGSKA (reference sequence). The CDR3 region is CSARTGRGPLGYTF.

This chain connects TRBV30 to TRBJ1-2; with no DNA, the TCRdb D assignment of TRBD1 cannot be verified. Germline CDR1 reads GTSNPN; CDR2 reads SVGIG (reference sequence). CDR3 size: 15 residues. The CDR3 sequence is CAWSGGISPGYGYTF.

The rearrangement joins TRBV5-4 to TRBJ2-1; TCRdb gives TRBD1 as the D gene, but with no DNA this cannot be confirmed. The CDR3 consists of 16 residues. CDR1 and CDR2 from the germline V gene are SGHNT and YYREEE (reference sequence). CDR3 region: CASSSTPGTGGSEQFF.

The chain uses TRBV7-9 and TRBJ2-2. CDR3 length equals 16 residues. Germline V lookup: CDR1 SEHNR, CDR2 FQNEAQ (reference sequence). The CDR3 reads CASSYRTQLNTGELFF.

The rearrangement uses TRBV4-2 and TRBJ1-5; TCRdb picks TRBD1, but there is no DNA to check that call. Germline V lookup: CDR1 LGHNA, CDR2 YNFKEQ. This CDR3 is 16 amino acids long. The CDR3: CASSQGWAKNNQPQHF.

The V gene is TRBV6-2 or TRBV6-3, the J gene TRBJ2-1; TCRdb returns TRBD2, unconfirmable since there is no DNA. The CDR3 runs 15 residues. Germline-derived CDR1 and CDR2 are MNHEY and SVGEGT. CDR3 protein: CASTPDSGSNNEQFF.